This record covers a single T cell receptor beta chain. CDR1 and CDR2 (germline): SNHLY, FYNNEI. This CDR3 has 15 amino acids. Unmatched junction bases numbered 8, after V lost 6 bases and J lost 4 bases. This record comes from a study of response to subunit inactivated influenza vaccine. From the RT-PCR reads, TCRdb called clonotypes with MiXCR, one entry per CDR3 protein. The sample lists about 780,000 distinct CDR3 sequences; less than 20% were seen once. The receptor's source is a man between 50 and 59 years old who received an inactivated influenza vaccine. The rearrangement uses TRBV2 and TRBJ2-5; 10 positions match TRBD1. The material was PBMCs from blood, obtained around 5 days after vaccination. This CDR3 is CASRADRGKGETQYF. As DNA, the CDR3 is TGTGCCAGCAGGGCGGACAGGGGGAAAGGAGAGACCCAGTACTTC.